One and the same sample provided the 30 T cell receptor beta chains below, sequenced in a study of T cells in Graves' hyperthyroidism and ophthalmopathy (dated by TCRdb to between 2017 and 2020). The library was prepared using multiplex PCR. Instrument used: Illumina HiSeq 2000. The TCR beta CDR3 regions were amplified from the RNA transcripts. The TCR CDR3 was subjected to a first round of RT-PCR using the HTBI primer set and the Qiagen OneStep RT-PCR kit. In TCRdb, the public reads were trimmed at Q25 with fastp and aligned with MiXCR, with productive beta chains retained. Rows matching on CDR3 protein sequence are summarized as one entry with the most common DNA and genes. The sample table shows about 410,000 distinct CDR3 sequences, and approximately 15% are seen once. The ten largest clones take up around 19% of the sample. The sample taken for sequencing was blood. These receptors all come from a woman younger than 45 with Graves' ophthalmopathy.

With respect to this clonotype: A much larger clone is a single base away; this may be a read error. This rearrangement joins TRBV28 to TRBJ2-3, with unresolved D. Gene TRBJ1-5 matches the end of the DNA better, so the J call may be wrong. Germline CDR1 MDHEN, CDR2 SYDVKM. This CDR3 has 14 amino acids. CDR3: CASRPMLLTDTQHF. CDR3 coding DNA: TGTGCCAGCAGGCCCATGCTGTTAACAGATACGCAGCATTTT.

The sample holds many counts of this clonotype. This chain links TRBV11-2 with TRBJ1-1, with 9 bases identical to TRBD1. V was clipped by 3 bases and J by 6 bases; unmatched bases: 8. The germline V gene encodes CDR1 SGHAT and CDR2 FQNNGV. The CDR3 totals 15 residues. This chain's CDR3 is CASSFLQGAIPEAFF. The CDR3 DNA reads TGTGCCAGCAGCTTTTTACAGGGGGCGATACCTGAAGCTTTCTTT.

This clonotype was recorded once. One end of the junction varies from germline; a read error may be responsible. The chain has TRBV3-1 and TRBJ2-5; D is possibly TRBD1 or TRBD2 (5 bases each). From germline, CDR1 is LGHDT and CDR2 YNNKEL (reference sequence). The CDR3 has 13 amino acids. The CDR3, as DNA: TGTGCCAGCAGACGGGGACCGCAAGAGGCCCAGTACTTC. Translating gives CASRRGPQEAQYF.

This clonotype occurred many times. The rearrangement joins TRBV25-1 to TRBJ1-1; D remains unclear. Germline lookup yields CDR1 MGHDK and CDR2 SYGVNS. Trimming pared 10 bases from V and 3 bases from J, leaving 15 bases between. This CDR3 has 13 residues. The DNA of the CDR3 is TGTGCCACAACTAGCCACGGGGACACTGAAGCTTTCTTT. Translated, it gives CATTSHGDTEAFF.

This clonotype was picked up a small number of times. The chain has TRBV7-3 and TRBJ2-2; weak D call: TRBD2 (5 bases). Trimming removed 4 bases from V and 4 bases from J, with 7 bases in between. The CDR3 contains 13 residues. The germline V gene encodes CDR1 SGHTA and CDR2 FQGTGA. In nucleotides, the CDR3 is TGTGCCAGCAGCTCGGGGAGCACCGGGGAGCTGTTTTTT. The encoded protein is CASSSGSTGELFF.

Many counts were recorded for this clonotype. The V call is TRBV3-1, the J call TRBJ2-2; D call uncertain. The CDR3 loop spans 16 amino acids. CDR1 and CDR2 (germline): LGHDT, YNNKEL (reference sequence). V was shortened by 0 bases and J by 5 bases, with 13 bases between the two germline ends. CDR3 region: CASSQDLVGSTGELFF. The CDR3 DNA sequence: TGTGCCAGCAGCCAAGATCTCGTGGGCTCTACCGGGGAGCTGTTTTTT. Complete variable domain (other parts from reference TRBV3-1 and TRBJ2-2): DTAVSQTPKYLVTQMGNDKSIKCEQNLGHDTMYWYKQDSKKFLKIMFSYNNKELIINETVPNRFSPKSPDKAHLNLHINSLELGDSAVYFCASSQDLVGSTGELFFGEGSRLTVL.

This chain links TRBV20-1 with TRBJ2-1, with TRBD2 identical over 9 bases. The CDR3 totals 18 residues. CDR1 and CDR2 (germline): DFQATT, SNEGSKA (reference sequence). V lost 3 bases and J lost 4; bases outside the gene matches: 16. CDR3 nucleotides: TGCAGTGCTAGGCGGGAGCTAGCGGGGTTTATCGAGTACAATGAGCAGTTCTTC. This encodes CSARRELAGFIEYNEQFF.

This clonotype was counted many times. The V call is TRBV7-2, the J call TRBJ1-6; D remains unclear. Trimming cost V 5 bases and J 6 bases, with 23 bases left between them. This CDR3 region has 18 residues. Germline V CDR1 and CDR2: SGHTA, FQGNSA. The CDR3 here is CASSTHFDTGPTNSPLHF. The CDR3 nucleotides read TGTGCCAGCAGCACGCATTTCGACACTGGCCCCACTAATTCACCCCTCCACTTT. Using reference TRBV7-2 and TRBJ1-6 for the parts outside the CDR3, the full variable domain is GAGVSQSPSNKVTEKGKDVELRCDPISGHTALYWYRQSLGQGLEFLIYFQGNSAPDKSGLPSDRFSAERTGGSVSTLTIQRTQQEDSAVYLCASSTHFDTGPTNSPLHFGNGTRLTVT.

The chain couples TRBV5-1 to TRBJ1-2; the D gene is possibly TRBD1 (5 bases). The V end was cut by 2 bases, the J end by 3 bases, with 11 bases between. Germline CDR1 is SGHRS and CDR2 is YFSETQ. There are 14 residues in the CDR3. The CDR3 sequence is CASSFVGVDYGYTF. CDR3 bases: TGCGCCAGCAGCTTCGTGGGGGTGGACTATGGCTACACCTTC.

This clonotype has ten or more counts. CDR3 nucleotide sequence: TGTGCCAGCAGCCCCTTGCCGGGGGGATTCGCCTACAATGAGCAGTTCTTC. As protein: CASSPLPGGFAYNEQFF. The chain links TRBV7-2 to TRBJ2-1; 7 positions match TRBD2. Germline V gene lookup returns CDR1 SGHTA and CDR2 FQGNSA. The CDR3 runs 17 residues. The V gene end was trimmed by 5 bases and the J gene end by 2 bases; junction bases not matched to a gene: 12.

The table lists this clonotype with many counts. This sequence joins TRBV14 and TRBJ1-1, with 9 bases fitting TRBD1. The CDR3 is made up of 15 amino acids. Trimming cost V 0 bases and J 4 bases; bases outside gene matches: 3. Germline V gene lookup returns CDR1 SGHDN and CDR2 FVKESK. CDR3 nucleotide sequence: TGTGCCAGCAGCCAAGATCTGACAGGGGGCACTGAAGCTTTCTTT. This encodes CASSQDLTGGTEAFF. The full variable domain, rest sourced from reference TRBV14 and TRBJ1-1, is EAGVTQFPSHSVIEKGQTVTLRCDPISGHDNLYWYRRVMGKEIKFLLHFVKESKQDESGMPNNRFLAERTGGTYSTLKVQPAELEDSGVYFCASSQDLTGGTEAFFGQGTRLTVV.

This clonotype was found many times. This rearrangement joins TRBV28 to TRBJ1-5; D possibly corresponds to TRBD1 (5 bases). The CDR3 totals 12 residues. The V end was cut by 8 bases, the J end by 3 bases, with 8 bases between. Germline loops: CDR1 MDHEN, CDR2 SYDVKM. CDR3 region: CASHRNNQPQHF. CDR3 DNA sequence: TGTGCCAGCCACAGGAACAATCAGCCCCAGCATTTT.

This clonotype was seen repeatedly, ten times or more. The CDR3 nucleotides read TGTGCCAGCAGCTTCGACTGGGCTGAAGCTTTCTTT. Translating gives CASSFDWAEAFF. V usage is TRBV7-2 and J usage is TRBJ1-1; D remains unclear. The CDR3 is made up of 12 amino acids. Trimming shortened V by 3 bases and J by 6 bases, and 8 bases separated the two germline ends. Looked up from germline, CDR1 is SGHTA and CDR2 is FQGNSA.

This clonotype showed up many times. The chain combines TRBV12-5 with TRBJ1-3; no firm D call. The germline V gene encodes CDR1 LGHNT and CDR2 FRNRAP. V was clipped by 6 bases and J by 4 bases, with 13 bases between them. The CDR3 loop spans 14 amino acids. Here the CDR3 reads CASGRTVPGNTIYF. CDR3 DNA sequence: TGTGCTAGTGGCCGTACAGTTCCCGGAAACACCATATATTTT.

In this sample, this clonotype turned up many times. The chain links TRBV29-1 to TRBJ2-7; 9 nucleotides align to TRBD1. CDR1 is SQVTM and CDR2 is ANQGSEA in the germline V gene. This CDR3 spans 17 amino acids. The V gene end was trimmed by 5 bases and the J gene end by 0 bases; junction bases not matched to a gene: 14. The CDR3 DNA reads as TGCAGCGTTCAGGGAGGGCACAGGGGGCCAGACTCCTACGAGCAGTACTTC. Protein: CSVQGGHRGPDSYEQYF.

This clonotype has ten or more counts. This chain connects TRBV11-2 to TRBJ2-6; D may correspond to TRBD1 or TRBD2 (5 bases each). Deletions cut 3 bases from V and 0 bases from J, with 12 bases between. The length of the CDR3 is 17 residues. CDR1 and CDR2 from the germline V gene are SGHAT and FQNNGV. CDR3: CASSLGRAGSGANVLTF. CDR3 bases: TGTGCCAGCAGCTTGGGCAGGGCGGGCTCTGGGGCCAACGTCCTGACTTTC.

The table lists this clonotype with many counts. The V and J genes are TRBV20-1 and TRBJ1-2, with 7 nucleotides matching TRBD1. CDR1 is DFQATT, CDR2 SNEGSKA, per germline (reference sequence). Unmatched junction bases numbered 11, after V lost 6 bases and J lost 4 bases. The CDR3 spans 14 residues. The CDR3 region has the DNA TGCAGTGCCGTGGACAGGAGCGGGCCCTATGGCTACACCTTC. As protein: CSAVDRSGPYGYTF.

The DNA for the CDR3 is TGTGCCAGCAGGTCTAGCGGAGAGCAGTTCTTC. This translates into CASRSSGEQFF. The chain joins TRBV12-3 or TRBV12-4 to TRBJ2-1, with 7 bases identical to TRBD2. The CDR3 extends over 11 amino acids. V trimming: 6 bases; J trimming: 10 bases; junction bases outside the gene matches: 3.

The rearrangement joins TRBV6-2 or TRBV6-3 to TRBJ2-5; 11 bases are shared with TRBD2. The germline V gene encodes CDR1 MNHEY and CDR2 SVGEGT. This CDR3 has 18 residues. V was pared by 0 bases and J by 4 bases, with 10 bases of the junction left unmatched. This CDR3 reads CASSYSIVSGGARETQYF. The CDR3 DNA follows: TGTGCCAGCAGTTACTCGATTGTTAGCGGGGGGGCCAGAGAGACCCAGTACTTC.

This clonotype was seen a few times. The gene calls are TRBV5-8 and TRBJ2-1, with 8 bases that match TRBD1. The V and J ends lost 4 bases and 0 bases, in that order; junction bases with no gene match: 12. The CDR3 is 18 residues long. CDR1 SGHTS and CDR2 YDEGEE come from the germline V gene. This CDR3 reads CASSQASGGGRSYNEQFF. CDR3 DNA sequence: TGTGCCAGCAGCCAGGCCTCAGGGGGCGGTCGCTCCTACAATGAGCAGTTCTTC.

This clonotype was found many times. V usage is TRBV7-9 and J usage is TRBJ2-1, with D possibly matching TRBD2 (6 bases). Germline CDR1 and CDR2: SEHNR and FQNEAQ (reference sequence). Trimming shortened V by 3 bases and J by 10 bases, and 22 bases separated the two germline ends. The CDR3 runs to 16 residues. Here the CDR3 reads CASSFGSGPGAVEQFF. The CDR3 nucleotides are TGTGCCAGCAGCTTCGGGAGCGGTCCTGGGGCAGTGGAGCAGTTCTTC.

The rearrangement joins TRBV16 to TRBJ2-1; D might be TRBD2 (6 bases). Looked up from germline, CDR1 is KGHSY and CDR2 is FQNENV. With 4 bases removed from V and 8 bases from J, the gap between germline ends came to 15 bases. This CDR3 comprises 14 residues. CDR3 loop: CASSPRQPGDEQFF. DNA for the CDR3: TGTGCCAGCAGCCCCCGACAGCCGGGGGATGAGCAGTTCTTC.

Many counts were recorded for this clonotype. This sequence joins TRBV11-2 and TRBJ1-2; the D is unclear. V lost 1 base and J 6 bases, leaving 12 bases between the germline ends. Per the germline V gene, CDR1 is SGHAT and CDR2 is FQNNGV. The CDR3 extends over 14 amino acids. DNA for the CDR3: TGTGCCAGCAGCTTAGCAACGGGGATCGATGGCTACACCTTC. It is translated as CASSLATGIDGYTF.

The count of this clonotype is one. The V and J genes are TRBV6-2 or TRBV6-3 and TRBJ2-1; TRBD1 is a possible D gene (6 bases). Germline values: CDR1 MNHEY, CDR2 SVGEGT. Deletions cut 6 bases from V and 2 bases from J, with 17 bases between. The CDR3 consists of 16 residues. The DNA of the CDR3 is TGTGCCAGCAGAAGAACGGACAGCTCAACCTACAATGAGCAGTTCTTC. This encodes CASRRTDSSTYNEQFF.

This rearrangement joins TRBV19 to TRBJ2-6; possible D gene TRBD1, 6 bases. Trimming took 3 bases from V and 1 from J, leaving 16 bases between them. CDR3 length equals 18 residues. CDR1 is LNHDA, CDR2 SQIVND, per germline (reference sequence). The DNA of the CDR3 is TGTGCCAGTAGTATGCAGGGGATTAGTTCGTCTGGGGCCAACGTCCTGACTTTC. It yields the protein CASSMQGISSSGANVLTF.

There are many counts of this clonotype. V gene TRBV6-1 combines with J gene TRBJ2-7; TRBD1 matches at 10 bases. Germline values: CDR1 MNHNS, CDR2 SASEGT. After removal of 10 bases from V and 5 bases from J, the junction contained 8 bases not matched to a gene. The CDR3 covers 13 residues. The CDR3 sequence is CAIPSGTGDEQYF. The CDR3 DNA reads TGTGCCATCCCTTCGGGGACAGGGGACGAGCAGTACTTC.

This clonotype has at least ten counts. The rearrangement links TRBV10-3 to TRBJ2-5; no clear D gene. The V end was cut by 3 bases, the J end by 5 bases, with 7 bases between. This CDR3 is built from 12 residues. Germline CDR1 reads ENHRY; CDR2 reads SYGVKD. The CDR3 loop is CAISEVRETQYF. CDR3 in DNA: TGTGCCATCAGTGAAGTGAGGGAGACCCAGTACTTC.

The chain employs TRBV19 and TRBJ1-5; the match to TRBD1 covers 7 bases. V lost 6 bases, J lost 0 bases, and 5 bases stayed unmatched. Germline V lookup: CDR1 LNHDA, CDR2 SQIVND (reference sequence). This CDR3 is 15 amino acids long. CDR3 bases: TGTGCCAGTAGGAGAGACAGGGCTAGCAATCAGCCCCAGCATTTT. As protein: CASRRDRASNQPQHF.

V and J are TRBV12-3 or TRBV12-4 and TRBJ1-2, with a possible D match to TRBD1 (5 bases). Trimming stripped 6 bases from V and 4 bases from J, with 27 bases between. The CDR3 length is 18 residues. This CDR3 reads CASRAPWGRPGGSYGYTF. The CDR3 DNA is TGTGCCAGCAGAGCTCCATGGGGCCGGCCCGGAGGGAGCTATGGCTACACCTTC.

This clonotype occurred many times. J is TRBJ2-1 and V is TRBV2; TRBD1 matches 9 bases. With 4 bases clipped from V and 5 bases from J, the junction kept 6 bases outside the gene matches. Germline V gives CDR1 SNHLY, CDR2 FYNNEI. The CDR3 contains 15 residues. The CDR3 nucleotides are TGTGCCAGCAGTGTGGCTAGGACAGGGGACAATGAGCAGTTCTTC. As protein: CASSVARTGDNEQFF.